A single sample is the source of the 27 T cell receptor beta chains below, sequenced in a study of a mutant IDH1 vaccine in newly diagnosed glioma. The antigens these receptors bind are not known. Measured with immunoSEQ multiplex PCR; TCRdb has only the in-frame clones, and not every one. In the table there are roughly 56,000 clones, over 60% of which are singletons. Time point given: week 47, end of study. Vaccine doses each comprised 300 ug of mutant IDH1 20-mer peptide, with topical imiquimod. Sample: PBMCs, taken from a glioma patient whose treatment included an IDH1 peptide vaccine. The receptors derive from a woman aged 40 to 50 with glioma. Some clones in this sample may be carry-over from other donors' samples.

This clone was seen more than once but under ten times. V gene TRBV30 combines with J gene TRBJ2-3; no definite D call. The CDR3 is 14 amino acids. V was cut by 2 bases and J by 6 bases, with 15 bases left in between. The V gene's germline CDR1 is GTSNPN and CDR2 SVGIG (reference sequence). This CDR3 is CAWSKKPAADTQYF. The CDR3 DNA follows: TGTGCCTGGAGTAAGAAACCCGCTGCGGATACGCAGTATTTT.

The chain couples TRBV5-4 to TRBJ2-5; possible D gene TRBD2, 6 bases. The CDR3 consists of 13 residues. V lost 5 bases and J 4 bases, leaving 12 bases between the germline ends. Germline V gives CDR1 SGHNT, CDR2 YYREEE (reference sequence). CDR3 nucleotide sequence: TGTGCCAGCAGGAAGCAGGGAGGAGAGACCCAGTACTTC. This encodes CASRKQGGETQYF.

The rearrangement links TRBV19 to TRBJ1-1; D perhaps matches TRBD1 (5 bases). The CDR3 covers 19 residues. Germline V lookup: CDR1 LNHDA, CDR2 SQIVND (reference sequence). V was cut by 0 bases and J by 4 bases, with 24 bases left in between. The CDR3 region has the DNA TGTGCCAGTAGTATAGACGCGCGATGGGACGGCTCCGCGCGCACTGAAGCTTTCTTT. Translating gives CASSIDARWDGSARTEAFF. Combining the CDR3 with reference TRBV19 and TRBJ1-1 gives the whole variable domain DGGITQSPKYLFRKEGQNVTLSCEQNLNHDAMYWYRQDPGQGLRLIYYSQIVNDFQKGDIAEGYSVSREKKESFPLTVTSAQKNPTAFYLCASSIDARWDGSARTEAFFGQGTRLTVV.

The J gene is TRBJ1-2, the V gene TRBV5-4; D gene ambiguous. Germline CDR1 reads SGHNT; CDR2 reads YYREEE (reference sequence). Trimming took 0 bases from V and 6 from J, leaving 12 bases between them. The CDR3 has 14 residues. The DNA of the CDR3 is TGTGCCAGCAGCTTGGGCCCACCGAGGGATGGCTACACCTTC. As protein: CASSLGPPRDGYTF.

The V and J genes are TRBV5-6 and TRBJ2-4; unclear D gene. Germline CDR1 is SGHDT and CDR2 is YYEEEE. V dropped 0 bases and J dropped 0 bases, with 7 bases sitting between them. The CDR3 extends over 15 amino acids. The CDR3 DNA reads TGTGCCAGCAGCTTGGTGTGGCGAGCCAAAAACATTCAGTACTTC. This gives the protein CASSLVWRAKNIQYF.

This chain links TRBV9 with TRBJ2-7; D gene unclear. Germline V gene data show CDR1 as SGDLS and CDR2 as YYNGEE. Trimming cost V 4 bases and J 2 bases, with 16 bases left between them. This CDR3 region has 15 residues. The CDR3 is CASSPRAQDPYEQYF. The CDR3 DNA reads as TGTGCCAGCAGCCCCCGGGCCCAGGACCCCTACGAGCAGTACTTC.

The chain combines TRBV5-1 with TRBJ2-3; D may correspond to TRBD1 or TRBD2 (5 bases each). Trimming pared 0 bases from V and 3 bases from J, leaving 14 bases between. The CDR3 runs 16 residues. The germline gives CDR1 SGHRS, CDR2 YFSETQ. The CDR3, as DNA: TGCGCCAGCAGCTTGGCCCGGGGCCCCGGGACAGATACGCAGTATTTT. Translated: CASSLARGPGTDTQYF.

This clone was counted between two and nine times. The chain joins TRBV6-6 to TRBJ1-4; TRBD1 might be the D (6 bases). The CDR3 consists of 12 residues. Germline CDR1 MNHNY, CDR2 SVGAGI (reference sequence). V lost 8 bases to trimming and J lost 7 bases, with 11 bases between them. CDR3 nucleotides: TGTGCCAGCGGCCGGGACACTGAAAAACTGTTTTTT. Translated, it gives CASGRDTEKLFF.

The chain recombines TRBV5-1 with TRBJ2-1, with D perhaps TRBD1 (6 bases). V was pared by 2 bases and J by 4 bases, with 13 bases between. Germline assignment: CDR1 SGHRS and CDR2 YFSETQ. The CDR3 runs 15 residues. The CDR3 region is CASSFGGQLYNEQFF. In DNA form, the CDR3 reads TGCGCCAGCAGCTTTGGGGGACAACTTTACAATGAGCAGTTCTTC.

J is TRBJ1-5 and V is TRBV9; D is unclear. The ends were cut back, 2 bases at V and 2 bases at J, with 11 bases in the middle. This CDR3 has 15 amino acids. From germline, CDR1 is SGDLS and CDR2 YYNGEE. The CDR3 sequence: CASSVDLWGNQPQHF. CDR3 coding DNA: TGTGCCAGCAGCGTGGACCTTTGGGGCAATCAGCCCCAGCATTTT. The full variable domain, completed using reference TRBV9 and TRBJ1-5, is DSGVTQTPKHLITATGQRVTLRCSPRSGDLSVYWYQQSLDQGLQFLIQYYNGEERAKGNILERFSAQQFPDLHSELNLSSLELGDSALYFCASSVDLWGNQPQHFGDGTRLSIL.

The chain couples TRBV30 to TRBJ2-1; tentatively, D is TRBD1 (7 bases). The CDR3 runs 16 residues. Deletions cut 5 bases from V and 12 bases from J, with 29 bases between. Germline values: CDR1 GTSNPN, CDR2 SVGIG (reference sequence). The CDR3 here is CAWDKGGAGGSAGQFF. The CDR3 region has the DNA TGTGCCTGGGACAAAGGAGGGGCAGGGGGATCCGCAGGGCAGTTCTTC.

J is TRBJ1-2 and V is TRBV9, with D tentatively TRBD1 (5 bases). The V end was cut by 0 bases, the J end by 3 bases, with 12 bases between. The CDR3 loop spans 15 amino acids. Looked up from germline, CDR1 is SGDLS and CDR2 is YYNGEE. CDR3: CASSVVTATDYGYTF. CDR3 DNA sequence: TGTGCCAGCAGCGTAGTGACAGCAACCGACTATGGCTACACCTTC.

This chain connects TRBV9 to TRBJ2-1; tentatively, D is TRBD1 or TRBD2 (5 bases each). The V end was cut by 0 bases, the J end by 1 base, with 17 bases between. This CDR3 has 18 residues. Per germline, CDR1 SGDLS and CDR2 YYNGEE. The CDR3 region is CASSVGGRAEGSYNEQFF. For the CDR3, the DNA is TGTGCCAGCAGCGTAGGGGGCCGCGCCGAGGGGTCCTACAATGAGCAGTTCTTC.

The chain combines TRBV30 with TRBJ1-2; possibly TRBD1 for D (5 bases). Trimming took 6 bases from V and 4 from J, leaving 15 bases between them. The germline V gene has CDR1 GTSNPN and CDR2 SVGIG (reference sequence). The CDR3 sequence is 13 residues long. CDR3 sequence reads: CACARGSGYGYTF. The CDR3 region has the DNA TGTGCCTGCGCAAGGGGTTCCGGCTATGGCTACACCTTC.

V and J are TRBV5-4 and TRBJ2-5; a possible D gene is TRBD1 (5 bases). Deletions cut 5 bases from V and 4 bases from J, with 12 bases between. CDR3 size: 13 residues. Germline lookup yields CDR1 SGHNT and CDR2 YYREEE (reference sequence). CDR3 bases: TGTGCCAGCAGTATGGGGCCCCGAGAGACCCAGTACTTC. This codes for CASSMGPRETQYF.

This clone was counted once. J is TRBJ2-7 and V is TRBV18; 7 bases agree with TRBD2. Per the germline V gene, CDR1 is KGHSH and CDR2 is LQKENI. Trimming at V came to 3 bases and at J to 4 bases, leaving 3 bases not matched to a gene. The CDR3 sequence is 13 residues long. The CDR3 region has the DNA TGTGCCAGCTCACCGCGGCGGGGGTACGAGCAGTACTTC. Its protein product is CASSPRRGYEQYF.

A few counts support this clone. The V gene is TRBV30, the J gene TRBJ2-5; a possible D gene is TRBD2 (5 bases). CDR3 length equals 15 residues. Trimming cost V 0 bases and J 1 base, with 12 bases left between them. Germline CDR1 GTSNPN, CDR2 SVGIG (reference sequence). In DNA form, the CDR3 reads TGTGCCTGGAGTGTACGGAGGCAGATCCAAGAGACCCAGTACTTC. As protein: CAWSVRRQIQETQYF.

The rearrangement uses TRBV6-6 and TRBJ2-3; no clear D gene. This CDR3 has 12 residues. Germline CDR1 MNHNY, CDR2 SVGAGI (reference sequence). V was pared by 7 bases and J by 0 bases, with 5 bases between. As DNA, the CDR3 is TGTGCCAGCATTGGTAGCACAGATACGCAGTATTTT. This encodes CASIGSTDTQYF.

The chain couples TRBV19 to TRBJ2-3; the match to TRBD2 covers 10 bases. V lost 4 bases and J lost 4; bases outside the gene matches: 8. The germline CDR1 and CDR2 sequences are LNHDA and SQIVND (reference sequence). The CDR3 covers 16 residues. The DNA of the CDR3 is TGTGCCAGTAGTAGAAGTCTAGCGGGGGAGGCAGATACGCAGTATTTT. Translated, it gives CASSRSLAGEADTQYF. Using reference TRBV19 and TRBJ2-3 for the parts outside the CDR3, the full variable domain is DGGITQSPKYLFRKEGQNVTLSCEQNLNHDAMYWYRQDPGQGLRLIYYSQIVNDFQKGDIAEGYSVSREKKESFPLTVTSAQKNPTAFYLCASSRSLAGEADTQYFGPGTRLTVL.

In DNA, the CDR3 is TGTGCCAGCAGCCTAGACACCGGGGAGCTGTTTTTT. Its translation is CASSLDTGELFF. The V call is TRBV5-6, the J call TRBJ2-2; D is ambiguous. CDR1 is SGHDT and CDR2 is YYEEEE in the germline V gene. Trimming removed 4 bases from V and 3 bases from J, with 4 bases in between. CDR3 length: 12 amino acids.

Comments on this clone: The junction does not match germline at one end; this may be a read error. The chain employs TRBV10-3 and TRBJ2-7, with 7 positions matching TRBD1. CDR3 length equals 15 residues. Germline V gene sequence: CDR1 ENHRY, CDR2 SYGVKD. Written as DNA, the CDR3 is TGTGCCACCAGTGACCCGAGGACAGGATGGGACGAGCAGTACTTC. Protein sequence: CATSDPRTGWDEQYF.

The gene calls are TRBV21-1 and TRBJ2-6; no DNA check was done on the table's D call, TRBD1. TRBV21-1 is a pseudogene segment. The CDR3 consists of 13 residues. The CDR3 DNA is TGTGCCAGCACCAAGACAGACTTCAACGTCCTGACTTTC. Translation: CASTKTDFNVLTF.

The chain recombines TRBV19 with TRBJ2-7, with a possible D match to TRBD1 (6 bases). Germline V gives CDR1 LNHDA, CDR2 SQIVND (reference sequence). The V end was cut by 5 bases, the J end by 5 bases, with 13 bases between. The CDR3 runs 13 residues. CDR3 sequence (DNA): TGTGCCAGTAGTCCCGACGCAGGGGACGAGCAGTACTTC. Its translation: CASSPDAGDEQYF.

The chain carries TRBV9 and TRBJ2-3; D ambiguous. V lost 5 bases and J lost 3, with 22 bases in between. Looked up from germline, CDR1 is SGDLS and CDR2 is YYNGEE. The CDR3 is made up of 17 amino acids. The CDR3 DNA is TGTGCCAGCAGACCTCCGGGCTCTCGTTGGGGAACAGATACGCAGTATTTT. Translation gives CASRPPGSRWGTDTQYF.

This clone showed up just a few times. Here the CDR3 reads CSVDNPSGVTYEQYF. As DNA, the CDR3 is TGCAGCGTTGATAACCCTAGCGGGGTTACCTACGAGCAGTACTTC. V gene TRBV29-1 combines with J gene TRBJ2-7, with 9 bases matching TRBD2. The CDR3 contains 15 residues. Germline loops: CDR1 SQVTM, CDR2 ANQGSEA. V dropped 3 bases and J dropped 2; count of bases not matched to a gene: 8.

Details on this clone: Other nucleotide sequences in the sample specify the same CDR3. This chain joins TRBV9 and TRBJ2-7; D gene uncertain. This CDR3 is 15 amino acids long. In germline, CDR1 is SGDLS, CDR2 YYNGEE. V was clipped by 0 bases and J by 0 bases, with 10 bases between them. The CDR3 region has the DNA TGTGCCAGCAGCGTAGGTGTAGGTGGCTCCTACGAGCAGTACTTC. As protein: CASSVGVGGSYEQYF.

The J gene is TRBJ2-1, the V gene TRBV6-5, with D perhaps matching TRBD1 (6 bases). Germline CDR1 and CDR2: MNHEY and SVGAGI. Trimming took 6 bases from V and 0 from J, leaving 12 bases between them. The CDR3 totals 15 residues. As DNA, the CDR3 is TGTGCCAGCAGACAACAGGGTAGCTCCTACAATGAGCAGTTCTTC. Protein product: CASRQQGSSYNEQFF.